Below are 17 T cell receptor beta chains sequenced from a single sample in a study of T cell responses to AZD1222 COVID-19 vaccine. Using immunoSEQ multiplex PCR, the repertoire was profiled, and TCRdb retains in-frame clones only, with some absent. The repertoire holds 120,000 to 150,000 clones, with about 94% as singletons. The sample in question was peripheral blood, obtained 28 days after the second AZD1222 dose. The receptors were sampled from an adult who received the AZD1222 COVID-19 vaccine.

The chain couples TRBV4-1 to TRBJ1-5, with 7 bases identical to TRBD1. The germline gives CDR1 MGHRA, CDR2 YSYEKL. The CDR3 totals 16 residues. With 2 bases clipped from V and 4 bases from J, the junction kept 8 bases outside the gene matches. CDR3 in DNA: TGCGCCAGCAGCCAAATTACCGGGACAGAAAATCAGCCCCAGCATTTT. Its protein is CASSQITGTENQPQHF.

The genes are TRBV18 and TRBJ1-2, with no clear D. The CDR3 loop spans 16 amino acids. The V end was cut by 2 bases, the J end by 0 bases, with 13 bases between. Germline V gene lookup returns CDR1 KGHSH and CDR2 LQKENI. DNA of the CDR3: TGTGCCAGCTCACCATCCGGCCGCGGAACTAACTATGGCTACACCTTC. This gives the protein CASSPSGRGTNYGYTF.

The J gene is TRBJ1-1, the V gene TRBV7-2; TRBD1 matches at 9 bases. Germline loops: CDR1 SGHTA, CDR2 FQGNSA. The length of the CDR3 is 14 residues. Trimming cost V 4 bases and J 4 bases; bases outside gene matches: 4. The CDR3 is CASSSGQGPTEAFF. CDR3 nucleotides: TGTGCCAGCAGCTCCGGACAGGGGCCCACTGAAGCTTTCTTT.

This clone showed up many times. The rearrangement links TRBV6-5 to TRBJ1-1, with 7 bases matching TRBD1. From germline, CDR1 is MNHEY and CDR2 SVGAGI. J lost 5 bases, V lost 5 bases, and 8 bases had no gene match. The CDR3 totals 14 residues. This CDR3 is CASSNTGEATEAFF. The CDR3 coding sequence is TGTGCCAGCAGTAACACAGGGGAGGCAACTGAAGCTTTCTTT.

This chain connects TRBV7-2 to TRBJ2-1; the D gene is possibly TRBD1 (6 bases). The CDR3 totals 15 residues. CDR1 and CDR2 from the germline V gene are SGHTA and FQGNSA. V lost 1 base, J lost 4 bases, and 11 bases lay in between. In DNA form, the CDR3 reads TGTGCCAGCAGCTTAGATGGGGGCCGGTACAATGAGCAGTTCTTC. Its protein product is CASSLDGGRYNEQFF.

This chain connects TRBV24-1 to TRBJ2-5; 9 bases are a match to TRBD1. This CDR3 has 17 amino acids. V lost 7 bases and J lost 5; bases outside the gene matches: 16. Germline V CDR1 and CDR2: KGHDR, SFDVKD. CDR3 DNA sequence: TGTGCCACCAGAATCCGGGACAGGGTCTCCTTCGGCGAGACCCAGTACTTC. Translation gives CATRIRDRVSFGETQYF.

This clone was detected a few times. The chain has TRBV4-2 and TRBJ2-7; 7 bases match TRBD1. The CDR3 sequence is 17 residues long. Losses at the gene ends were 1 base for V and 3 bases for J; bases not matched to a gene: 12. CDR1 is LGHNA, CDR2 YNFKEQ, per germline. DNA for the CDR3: TGTGCCAGCAGCCAAGTTCAAAGGAGAGACAGGGACTACGAGCAGTACTTC. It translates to CASSQVQRRDRDYEQYF.

In DNA form, the CDR3 reads TGTGCCAGCATGCTGGGTAATTGGGCCAACGTCCTGACTTTC. This gives the protein CASMLGNWANVLTF. The chain employs TRBV6-5 and TRBJ2-6; D unclear. The CDR3 sequence is 14 residues long. Trimming stripped 7 bases from V and 5 bases from J, with 12 bases between. Germline CDR1 and CDR2: MNHEY and SVGAGI.

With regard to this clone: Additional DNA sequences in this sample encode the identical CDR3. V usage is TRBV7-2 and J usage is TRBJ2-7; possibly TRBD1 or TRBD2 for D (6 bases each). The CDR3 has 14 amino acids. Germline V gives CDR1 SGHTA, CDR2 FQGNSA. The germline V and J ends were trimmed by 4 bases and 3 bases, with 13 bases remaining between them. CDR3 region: CASSSTGAFYEQYF. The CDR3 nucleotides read TGTGCCAGCAGCTCCACGGGGGCCTTCTACGAGCAGTACTTC.

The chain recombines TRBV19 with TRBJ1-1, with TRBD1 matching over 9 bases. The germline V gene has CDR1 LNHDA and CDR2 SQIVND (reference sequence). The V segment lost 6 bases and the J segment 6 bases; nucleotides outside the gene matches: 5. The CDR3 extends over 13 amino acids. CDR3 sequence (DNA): TGTGCCAGTAGGCCGACAGGGGGTTCTGAAGCTTTCTTT. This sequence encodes CASRPTGGSEAFF.

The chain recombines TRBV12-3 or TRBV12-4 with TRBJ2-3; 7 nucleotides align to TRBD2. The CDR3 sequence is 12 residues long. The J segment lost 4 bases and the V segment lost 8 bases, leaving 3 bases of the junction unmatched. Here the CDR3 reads CASGLGPDTQYF. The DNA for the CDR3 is TGTGCCAGCGGACTAGGCCCAGATACGCAGTATTTT.

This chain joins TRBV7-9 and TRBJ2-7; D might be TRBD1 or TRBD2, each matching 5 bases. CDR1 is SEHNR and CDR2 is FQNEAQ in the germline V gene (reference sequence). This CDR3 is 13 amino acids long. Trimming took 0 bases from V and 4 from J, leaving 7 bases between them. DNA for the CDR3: TGTGCCAGCAGCTTAGCGGGGGTGTACGAGCAGTACTTC. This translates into CASSLAGVYEQYF.

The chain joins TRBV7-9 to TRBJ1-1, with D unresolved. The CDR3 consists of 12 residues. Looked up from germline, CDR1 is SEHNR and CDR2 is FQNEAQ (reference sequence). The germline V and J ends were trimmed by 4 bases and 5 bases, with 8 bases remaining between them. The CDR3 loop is CASSSTGTEAFF. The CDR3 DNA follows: TGTGCCAGCAGCTCCACTGGGACTGAAGCTTTCTTT.

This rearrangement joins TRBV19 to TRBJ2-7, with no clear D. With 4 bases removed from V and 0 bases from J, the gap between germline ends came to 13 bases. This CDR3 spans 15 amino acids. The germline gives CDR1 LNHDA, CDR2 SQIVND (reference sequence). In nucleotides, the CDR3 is TGTGCCAGTAGTACCCCGCGGACGGACTCCTACGAGCAGTACTTC. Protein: CASSTPRTDSYEQYF.

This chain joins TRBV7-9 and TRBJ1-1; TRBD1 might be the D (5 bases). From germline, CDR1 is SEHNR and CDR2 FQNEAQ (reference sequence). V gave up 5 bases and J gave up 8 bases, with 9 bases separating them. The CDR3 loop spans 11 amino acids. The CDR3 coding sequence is TGTGCCAGCAGCCAAAGACAGGAAGCTTTCTTT. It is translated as CASSQRQEAFF.

CDR3 sequence (DNA): TGTGCCAGCAGCCCCGGAGGGGCCGAGAGCAATGAGCAGTTCTTC. This translates into CASSPGGAESNEQFF. V and J are TRBV14 and TRBJ2-1, with D perhaps matching TRBD2 (6 bases). The CDR3 is made up of 15 amino acids. With 4 bases removed from V and 6 bases from J, the gap between germline ends came to 16 bases. Germline V gene lookup returns CDR1 SGHDN and CDR2 FVKESK.

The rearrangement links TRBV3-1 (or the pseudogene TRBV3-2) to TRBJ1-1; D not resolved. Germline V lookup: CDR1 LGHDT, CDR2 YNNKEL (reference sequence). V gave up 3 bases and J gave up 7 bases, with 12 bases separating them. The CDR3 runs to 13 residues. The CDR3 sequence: CASSQVPMGEAFF. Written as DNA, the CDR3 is TGTGCCAGCAGCCAGGTCCCCATGGGTGAAGCTTTCTTT.